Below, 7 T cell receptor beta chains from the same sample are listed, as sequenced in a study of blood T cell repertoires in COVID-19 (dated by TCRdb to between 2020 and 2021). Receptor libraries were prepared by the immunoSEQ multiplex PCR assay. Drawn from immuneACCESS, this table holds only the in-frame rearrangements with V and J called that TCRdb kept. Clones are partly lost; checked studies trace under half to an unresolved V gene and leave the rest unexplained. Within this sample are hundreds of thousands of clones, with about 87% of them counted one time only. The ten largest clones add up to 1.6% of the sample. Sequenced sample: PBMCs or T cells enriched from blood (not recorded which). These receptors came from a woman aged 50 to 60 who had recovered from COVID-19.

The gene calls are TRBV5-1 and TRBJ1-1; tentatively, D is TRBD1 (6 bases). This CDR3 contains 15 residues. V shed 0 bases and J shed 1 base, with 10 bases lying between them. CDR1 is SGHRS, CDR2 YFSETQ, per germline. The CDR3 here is CASSLDAGENTEAFF. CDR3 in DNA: TGCGCCAGCAGCTTGGACGCAGGGGAGAACACTGAAGCTTTCTTT.

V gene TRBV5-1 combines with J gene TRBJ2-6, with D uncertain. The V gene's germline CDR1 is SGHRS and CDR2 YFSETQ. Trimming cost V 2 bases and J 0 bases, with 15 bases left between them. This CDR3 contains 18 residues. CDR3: CASSLTDPLFSGANVLTF. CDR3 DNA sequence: TGCGCCAGCAGCTTAACAGATCCTTTATTCTCTGGGGCCAACGTCCTGACTTTC.

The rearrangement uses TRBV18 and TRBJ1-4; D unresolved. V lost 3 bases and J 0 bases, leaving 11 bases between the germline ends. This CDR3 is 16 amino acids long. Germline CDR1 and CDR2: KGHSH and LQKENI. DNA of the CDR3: TGTGCCAGCTCACCGAATGAGGGAGCAACTAATGAAAAACTGTTTTTT. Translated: CASSPNEGATNEKLFF.

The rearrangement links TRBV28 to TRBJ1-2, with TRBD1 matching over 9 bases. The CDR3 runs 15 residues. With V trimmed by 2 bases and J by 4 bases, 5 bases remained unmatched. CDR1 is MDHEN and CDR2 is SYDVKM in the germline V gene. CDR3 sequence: CASSLRDRATYGYTF. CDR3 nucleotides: TGTGCCAGCAGTTTACGGGACAGGGCAACCTATGGCTACACCTTC.

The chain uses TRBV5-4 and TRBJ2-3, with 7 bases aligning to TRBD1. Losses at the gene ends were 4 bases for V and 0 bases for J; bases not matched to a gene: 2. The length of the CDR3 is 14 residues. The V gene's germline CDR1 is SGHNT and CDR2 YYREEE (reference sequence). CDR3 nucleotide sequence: TGTGCCAGCAGCACGGGACAGAGCACAGATACGCAGTATTTT. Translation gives CASSTGQSTDTQYF.

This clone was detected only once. The CDR3 nucleotides read TGTGCCAGCAGTTTATCGCAGAACTCCTACGAGCAGTACTTC. Its translation: CASSLSQNSYEQYF. The rearrangement uses TRBV28 and TRBJ2-7; D is uncertain. CDR3 length equals 14 residues. In germline, CDR1 is MDHEN, CDR2 SYDVKM. V was pared by 1 base and J by 0 bases, with 7 bases between.

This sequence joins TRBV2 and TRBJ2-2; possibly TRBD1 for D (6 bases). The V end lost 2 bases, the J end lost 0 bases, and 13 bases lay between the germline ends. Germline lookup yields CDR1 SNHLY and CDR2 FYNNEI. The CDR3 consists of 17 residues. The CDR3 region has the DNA TGTGCCAGCAGTGAAAGGACAGAGCGCGCGAACACCGGGGAGCTGTTTTTT. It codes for CASSERTERANTGELFF.